Shown below are 2 T cell receptor beta chains from a single sample sequenced in a study of untreated major depressive disorder. TCRdb's copy holds only in-frame clones and misses some; the assay was immunoSEQ multiplex PCR. The sample gives 21,000 or so clones, about 93% of which show up once; around 0.32% is in the top ten. The sequencing sample was made of CD4+ T cells from PBMCs. Receptor source: a young man in good health.

The chain has TRBV5-4 and TRBJ2-4; no firm D call. This CDR3 comprises 15 residues. Between the trimmed V and J ends, which lost 0 bases and 8 bases, there was a span of 15 bases. Germline V gene sequence: CDR1 SGHNT, CDR2 YYREEE (reference sequence). The CDR3 DNA reads as TGTGCCAGCAGCTTGGCCGCAGGTATCTCGGACATTCAGTACTTC. Its translation is CASSLAAGISDIQYF.

The chain has TRBV2 and TRBJ1-2, with D unclear. Trimming took 3 bases from V and 2 from J, leaving 4 bases between them. CDR3 length: 12 amino acids. The germline V gene encodes CDR1 SNHLY and CDR2 FYNNEI. The CDR3 sequence: CASSEGNYGYTF. DNA for the CDR3: TGTGCCAGCAGTGAGGGAAACTATGGCTACACCTTC.